This TCR beta chain was recovered during a study of blood T cell repertoires in COVID-19. Libraries were prepared by immunoSEQ multiplex PCR; TCRdb keeps only in-frame clonotypes and omits some of them. In the table there are approximately 50,000 clones, about nine tenths of which are singletons. Germline CDR1 and CDR2: SGHTA and FQGNSA. The CDR3 has 16 amino acids. Unmatched junction bases numbered 9, after V lost 6 bases and J lost 0 bases. The rearrangement links TRBV7-2 to TRBJ2-5; 8 positions match TRBD1. The source of this sequence is a man aged 45-65 years with active COVID-19. Sequences were obtained from peripheral blood. CDR3 coding DNA: TGTGCCAGCAGTCCCGGGACAGGTTTCTACCAAGAGACCCAGTACTTC. Amino acids: CASSPGTGFYQETQYF.